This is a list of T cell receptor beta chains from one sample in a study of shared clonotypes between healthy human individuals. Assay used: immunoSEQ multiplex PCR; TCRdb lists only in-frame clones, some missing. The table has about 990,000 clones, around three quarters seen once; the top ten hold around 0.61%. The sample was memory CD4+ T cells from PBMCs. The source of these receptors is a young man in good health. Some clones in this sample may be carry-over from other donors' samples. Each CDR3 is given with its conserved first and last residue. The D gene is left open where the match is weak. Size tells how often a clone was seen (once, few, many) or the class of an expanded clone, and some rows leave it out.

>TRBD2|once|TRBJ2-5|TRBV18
TGTGCCAGCTCACCTCTGACTAGCGGGGAAGAGACCCAGTACTTC
CASSPLTSGEETQYF
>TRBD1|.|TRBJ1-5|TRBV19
TGTGCCAGTAGACCGGGACAGTCAGGCGGCGCCCAGCATTTT
CASRPGQSGGAQHF
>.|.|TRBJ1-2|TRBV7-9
TGTGCCAGCAGCTTAGTTGCAGGGGAAGACTATGGCTACACCTTC
CASSLVAGEDYGYTF
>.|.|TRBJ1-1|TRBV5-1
TGCGCCAGCAGCCCGACGACGGTGGGGACTGAAGCTTTCTTT
CASSPTTVGTEAFF
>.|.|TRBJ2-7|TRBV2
TGTGCCAGCAAAGGTAGACGGGATCATTACGAGCAGTACTTC
CASKGRRDHYEQYF
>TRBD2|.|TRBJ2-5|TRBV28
TGTGCCAGCAGTCCAACGCTGGGGGGGGGAGAGACCCAGTACTTC
CASSPTLGGGETQYF
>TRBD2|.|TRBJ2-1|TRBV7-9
TGTGCCAGCAGCCCAACGACAGCGGGGGTACTCAATGAGCAGTTCTTC
CASSPTTAGVLNEQFF
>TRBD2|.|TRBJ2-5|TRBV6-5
TGTGCCAGCAGTAGAGGGAGGGGTAACCAAGAGACCCAGTACTTC
CASSRGRGNQETQYF
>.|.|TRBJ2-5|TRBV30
TGTGCCTGGAGTCGGACGGGAGTCGCAGAGACCCAGTACTTC
CAWSRTGVAETQYF
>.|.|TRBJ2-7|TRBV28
TGTGCCAGCAGGAAAAGTGGGTACGAGCAGTACTTC
CASRKSGYEQYF
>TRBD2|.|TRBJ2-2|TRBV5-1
TGCGCCAGCAGCCGTCTAGCGGGACCTATCACCGGGGAGCTGTTTTTT
CASSRLAGPITGELFF
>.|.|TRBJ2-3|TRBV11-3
TGTGCCAGCAGCTCAGCTAAGGGCGCTAATACGCAGTATTTT
CASSSAKGANTQYF
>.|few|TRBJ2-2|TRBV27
TGTGCCAGCAGTTCAGAAGCGAACACCGGGGAGCTGTTTTTT
CASSSEANTGELFF
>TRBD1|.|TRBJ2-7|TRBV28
TGTGCCAGCCACCTACAGGGGGCATCTTCCGCATCTCACTTC
CASHLQGASSASHF
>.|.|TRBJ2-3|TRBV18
TGTGCCAGCTCACCCCAGTTCGGGGCAGATACGCAGTATTTT
CASSPQFGADTQYF
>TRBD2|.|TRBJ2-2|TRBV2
TGTGCCAGCAGTGATCGTCTAGCGGACACCGGGGAGCTGTTTTTT
CASSDRLADTGELFF
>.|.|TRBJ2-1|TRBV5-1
TGCGCCAGCAGCGCCGGACACGCGACCTACAATGAGCAGTTCTTC
CASSAGHATYNEQFF
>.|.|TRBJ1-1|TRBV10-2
TGCGCCAGCAGCTTTAAGAACACTGAAGCTTTCTTT
CASSFKNTEAFF
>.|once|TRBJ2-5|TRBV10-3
TGTGCCATCGGAAAGGGCGGAGGCCAAGAGACCCAGTACTTC
CAIGKGGGQETQYF
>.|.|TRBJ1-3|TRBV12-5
TGTGCTAGTGGTTCCAATCAACGGGCAGGCTACTCTGGAAACACCATATATTTT
CASGSNQRAGYSGNTIYF
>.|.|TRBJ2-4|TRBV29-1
TGCAGCGTTGAGGCAGGGGGGGTATTAGCCAAAAACATTCAGTACTTC
CSVEAGGVLAKNIQYF
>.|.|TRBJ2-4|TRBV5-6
TGTGCCAGCAGCTTGACAGGACGCTTAGCCAAAAACATTCAGTACTTC
CASSLTGRLAKNIQYF
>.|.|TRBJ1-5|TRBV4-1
TGCGCCAGCAGCCCAGGGGCAGGAAGCAATCAGCCCCAGCATTTT
CASSPGAGSNQPQHF
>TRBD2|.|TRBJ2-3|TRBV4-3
TGCGCCAGCAGCCAAGAGGGACTAGCCCCCACAGATACGCAGTATTTT
CASSQEGLAPTDTQYF
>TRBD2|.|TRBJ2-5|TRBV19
TGTGCCAGTAGTTTCCTAGCGGGAGCGTATGAGACCCAGTACTTC
CASSFLAGAYETQYF
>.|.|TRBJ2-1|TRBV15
TGTGCCACCAGCAGCCTGAAGTCTCTGTCTAGCGTTAGGAATGAGCAGTTCTTC
CATSSLKSLSSVRNEQFF
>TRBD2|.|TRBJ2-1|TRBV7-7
TGTGCCAGCAGCTTATCGGGGGGCTACAATGAGCAGTTCTTC
CASSLSGGYNEQFF
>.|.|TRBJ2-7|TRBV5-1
TGCGCCAGCAGCTTGGGTTCAGAATATTCCTACGAGCAGTACTTC
CASSLGSEYSYEQYF
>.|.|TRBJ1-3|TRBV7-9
TGTGCCACTGCGAGGGGGGTGAACTCTGGAAACACCATATATTTT
CATARGVNSGNTIYF
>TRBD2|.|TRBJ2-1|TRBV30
TGTGCCTGGACTGCCGGGACTAGCGGGAGGGAGCAGTTCTTC
CAWTAGTSGREQFF
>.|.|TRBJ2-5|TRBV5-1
TGCGCCAGCAGCACCATGGCGGACCAAGAGACCCAGTACTTC
CASSTMADQETQYF